This TCR beta chain originates from a study of graft-versus-host responses after intestinal transplantation. Using immunoSEQ multiplex PCR, the repertoire was profiled, and TCRdb retains in-frame clones only, with some absent. The data contain roughly 29,000 clones, roughly 93% of them singletons. The germline V gene encodes CDR1 LNHDA and CDR2 SQIVND (reference sequence). Trimming shortened V by 5 bases and J by 4 bases, and 15 bases separated the two germline ends. This CDR3 contains 14 residues. Overall study results and limits: Recipient marrow held GvH clones, some first seen in ileum or blood.

A note on this clone: Its antigen is unknown.

This clonotype originated in a human patient who received an intestinal transplant, so some T cells may come from the graft donor. The rearrangement joins TRBV19 to TRBJ2-7; D is perhaps TRBD2 (5 bases). This material consisted of PBMCs, taken 66 days after intestinal transplant. The CDR3 here is CASSYRAEGYEQYF. The CDR3 region has the DNA TGTGCCAGTAGTTATCGGGCTGAGGGTTACGAGCAGTACTTC.